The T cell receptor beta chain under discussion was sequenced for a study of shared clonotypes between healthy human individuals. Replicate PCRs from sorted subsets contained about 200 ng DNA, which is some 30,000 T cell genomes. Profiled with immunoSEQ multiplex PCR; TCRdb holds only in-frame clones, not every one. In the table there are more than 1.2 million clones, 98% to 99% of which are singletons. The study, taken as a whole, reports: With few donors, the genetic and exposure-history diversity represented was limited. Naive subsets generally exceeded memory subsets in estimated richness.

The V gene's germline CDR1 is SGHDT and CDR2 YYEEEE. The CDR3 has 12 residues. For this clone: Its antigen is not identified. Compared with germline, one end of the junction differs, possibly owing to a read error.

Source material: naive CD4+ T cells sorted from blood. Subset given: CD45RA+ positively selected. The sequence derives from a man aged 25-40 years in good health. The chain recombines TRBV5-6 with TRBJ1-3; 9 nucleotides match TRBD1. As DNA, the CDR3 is TGTGCCAGCAGCCCAGGACAGGGGCTGAGGGATTTT. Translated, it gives CASSPGQGLRDF.